This section outlines one T cell receptor (beta chain) sequence together with its context. This specimen belongs to a study of blood T cell repertoires in COVID-19. For the study at large: Sites in the United States, Italy and Spain provided acute and convalescent COVID-19 samples. The cDNA or gDNA used as material had been derived from T cells, B-cell-depleted T cells, or PBMCs.

In the source study's methods: Reference gene primer amplification in the assay estimated nucleated cell counts. Assay used: immunoSEQ multiplex PCR; TCRdb lists only in-frame clones, some missing. Clone size and V and J calls were adopted from that table, with D and trimming inferred from the DNA. Of about 66,000 clones in the sample, 86% were seen once. This CDR3 is 16 amino acids long. Germline assignment: CDR1 LNHDA and CDR2 SQIVND (reference sequence). Germline trimming cut 1 base from V and 6 bases from J; bases unmatched to any gene: 5. This clonotype was sampled from a man over 45 with active COVID-19. Sequencing input: peripheral blood. J is TRBJ1-5 and V is TRBV19; 11 bases align to TRBD1. The CDR3 DNA is TGTGCCAGTAGTATAGGGACAGGGGGCGCACGTCAGCCCCAGCATTTT. As protein: CASSIGTGGARQPQHF.